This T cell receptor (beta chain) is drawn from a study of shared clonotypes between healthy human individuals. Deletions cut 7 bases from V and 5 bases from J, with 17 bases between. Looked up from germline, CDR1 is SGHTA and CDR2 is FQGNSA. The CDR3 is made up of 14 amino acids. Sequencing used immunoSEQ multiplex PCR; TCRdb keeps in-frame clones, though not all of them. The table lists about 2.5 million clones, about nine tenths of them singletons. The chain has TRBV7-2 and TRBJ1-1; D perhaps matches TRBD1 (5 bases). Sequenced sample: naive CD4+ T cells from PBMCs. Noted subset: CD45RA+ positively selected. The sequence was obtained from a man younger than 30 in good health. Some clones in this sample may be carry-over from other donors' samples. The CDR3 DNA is TGTGCCAGCACCCTCCGGGGGGGGAAGACTGAAGCTTTCTTT. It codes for CASTLRGGKTEAFF.